This T cell receptor (beta chain) comes out of a study of response to subunit inactivated influenza vaccine. Study-wide results and caveats: The authors put forward the suggestion that each seasonal influenza vaccination may bring in only a limited number of new T cells.

As to this clonotype: Its matching antigen is unknown.

Via MiXCR, TCRdb re-called the RT-PCR reads, giving one row per CDR3 protein. The table shows fewer than 550,000 distinct CDR3 sequences, with around 25% occurring only once. The source is a man aged 50-60 years who received an inactivated influenza vaccine. Source: CD4+ T cells sorted from PBMCs, taken roughly 5 days after vaccination.

CDR3 sequence reads: CASSGSLAGGMYEQYF. The CDR3 DNA sequence: TGTGCCAGCAGCGGCTCCCTAGCGGGGGGGATGTACGAGCAGTACTTC. The chain joins TRBV2 to TRBJ2-7; 12 nucleotides align to TRBD2. Germline V gives CDR1 SNHLY, CDR2 FYNNEI. The CDR3 spans 16 residues. V trimming: 6 bases; J trimming: 4 bases; junction bases outside the gene matches: 10. Using reference TRBV2 and TRBJ2-7 for the parts outside the CDR3, the full variable domain is EPEVTQTPSHQVTQMGQEVILRCVPISNHLYFYWYRQILGQKVEFLVSFYNNEISEKSEIFDDQFSVERPDGSNFTLKIRSTKLEDSAMYFCASSGSLAGGMYEQYFGPGTRLTVT.